The 11 T cell receptor beta chains given below trace back to one sample, sequenced in a study of blood T cell repertoires in COVID-19 (TCRdb year 2020). Library preparation employed the immunoSEQ multiplex PCR assay. Held by TCRdb, this immuneACCESS table contains in-frame sequences only and omits some clones. Under half of the omission traces to an unresolved V gene where checked; the cause of the rest is unknown. In this sample the table shows 300,000 or so clones, more than 70% of which occur a single time. Around 1.5% of the sample rests with the top ten. The sample taken for sequencing was peripheral blood. Source of these receptors: a woman between 50 and 59 years old with acute or convalescent COVID-19.

J is TRBJ1-6 and V is TRBV28; 8 bases line up with TRBD1. This CDR3 comprises 16 residues. Germline CDR1 is MDHEN and CDR2 is SYDVKM. Germline trimming cut 1 base from V and 5 bases from J; bases unmatched to any gene: 4. The DNA of the CDR3 is TGTGCCAGCAGTTTATATACGACAGGGGATAATTCACCCCTCCACTTT. It is translated as CASSLYTTGDNSPLHF.

The chain couples TRBV5-1 to TRBJ2-5, with 9 bases that match TRBD1. The CDR3 consists of 14 residues. The ends lost 4 bases at V and 4 bases at J; junction bases unmatched: 5. Germline lookup yields CDR1 SGHRS and CDR2 YFSETQ. The CDR3 is CASSLPTGGETQYF. The CDR3 coding sequence is TGCGCCAGCAGCCTTCCGACAGGGGGAGAGACCCAGTACTTC.

The chain links TRBV5-1 to TRBJ1-2; 7 nucleotides match TRBD1. J was trimmed by 6 bases and V by 3 bases; bases with no gene match: 5. CDR1 and CDR2 from the germline V gene are SGHRS and YFSETQ. The CDR3 is 13 residues long. This CDR3 reads CASSSDRDNGYTF. In DNA form, the CDR3 reads TGCGCCAGCAGCTCTGACAGGGATAATGGCTACACCTTC.

The rearrangement uses TRBV18 and TRBJ2-1; tentatively, D is TRBD1 (5 bases). The CDR3 consists of 16 residues. Germline CDR1 KGHSH, CDR2 LQKENI. V gave up 2 bases and J gave up 6 bases, with 17 bases separating them. The CDR3 here is CASSPTVDKGVNEQFF. The CDR3 DNA reads TGTGCCAGCTCACCAACGGTTGACAAAGGGGTCAATGAGCAGTTCTTC.

This clone was seen only a few times. V is TRBV7-2 and J is TRBJ1-1; TRBD1 is a possible D gene (5 bases). Germline values: CDR1 SGHTA, CDR2 FQGNSA. The V and J ends lost 3 bases and 0 bases respectively, with 8 bases between them. This CDR3 contains 14 residues. This CDR3 is CASSFRALNTEAFF. The DNA of the CDR3 is TGTGCCAGCAGCTTCAGGGCTCTGAACACTGAAGCTTTCTTT.

This chain links TRBV7-8 with TRBJ2-1, with D possibly matching TRBD2 (6 bases). Germline values: CDR1 SGHVS, CDR2 FQNEAQ. V gave up 0 bases and J gave up 9 bases, with 12 bases separating them. The CDR3 is made up of 14 amino acids. CDR3 coding DNA: TGTGCCAGCAGCTTAGCGCTAGTGGGGGGTGAGCAGTTCTTC. This codes for CASSLALVGGEQFF.

V gene TRBV5-1 combines with J gene TRBJ1-2; 7 bases map to TRBD1. J lost 6 bases, V lost 3 bases, and 8 bases had no gene match. This CDR3 has 14 residues. Germline CDR1 and CDR2: SGHRS and YFSETQ. The CDR3 loop reads CASSSGTGDHGYTF. CDR3 nucleotides: TGCGCCAGCAGCTCAGGTACAGGGGACCATGGCTACACCTTC. Full variable domain (rest looked up from reference TRBV5-1 and TRBJ1-2): KAGVTQTPRYLIKTRGQQVTLSCSPISGHRSVSWYQQTPGQGLQFLFEYFSETQRNKGNFPGRFSGRQFSNSRSEMNVSTLELGDSALYLCASSSGTGDHGYTFGSGTRLTVV.

This chain connects TRBV5-4 to TRBJ2-3; TRBD2 matches at 8 bases. Germline V lookup: CDR1 SGHNT, CDR2 YYREEE (reference sequence). The length of the CDR3 is 15 residues. The V gene end was trimmed by 2 bases and the J gene end by 6 bases; junction bases not matched to a gene: 8. CDR3 nucleotide sequence: TGTGCCAGCAGCTTTTCGGGAGGGAGTAGGGATACGCAGTATTTT. It codes for CASSFSGGSRDTQYF.

The chain employs TRBV2 and TRBJ2-3; 9 bases are shared with TRBD2. The germline CDR1 and CDR2 sequences are SNHLY and FYNNEI. The CDR3 has 17 amino acids. V shed 2 bases and J 5 bases; nucleotides not matched to a gene: 11. CDR3 sequence reads: CASSEYAGGPFGDTQYF. The CDR3 DNA reads TGTGCCAGCAGTGAATATGCGGGAGGGCCTTTCGGAGATACGCAGTATTTT.

The rearrangement uses TRBV2 and TRBJ1-5; D is unclear. The germline V gene encodes CDR1 SNHLY and CDR2 FYNNEI. CDR3 size: 13 residues. Trimming cost V 6 bases and J 7 bases, with 13 bases left between them. CDR3 region: CASRRRYGQPQHF. CDR3 in DNA: TGTGCCAGCAGACGCAGGTATGGCCAGCCCCAGCATTTT.

The chain uses TRBV5-1 and TRBJ2-7; 7 bases align to TRBD2. The germline CDR1 and CDR2 sequences are SGHRS and YFSETQ. CDR3 length: 14 amino acids. Losses at the gene ends were 3 bases for V and 4 bases for J; bases not matched to a gene: 7. The CDR3, as DNA: TGCGCCAGCAGCTCAACTAGCGCGGTTTACGAGCAGTACTTC. It is translated as CASSSTSAVYEQYF.